These 9 T cell receptor beta chains came from one sample sequenced in a study of OX40 agonist ivuxolimab in advanced cancers. Produced via immunoSEQ multiplex PCR; TCRdb's table is partial and in-frame only. The table has approximately 40,000 clones, 80% seen once. This sample comprised CD4+ or CD8+ T cells sorted from blood, obtained in a trial of the OX40 agonist ivuxolimab. The receptors stem from an adult with an advanced solid tumor such as melanoma, head and neck, liver or kidney cancer.

The chain is built from TRBV6-5 and TRBJ1-2; D ambiguous. The CDR3 totals 13 residues. The germline V gene has CDR1 MNHEY and CDR2 SVGAGI. The V and J ends lost 2 bases and 0 bases respectively, with 4 bases between them. The CDR3 sequence is CASSYGPNYGYTF. The CDR3 region has the DNA TGTGCCAGCAGTTACGGGCCTAACTATGGCTACACCTTC.

The chain links TRBV5-3 to TRBJ2-7, with 9 bases matching TRBD1. TRBV5-3 is known as an ORF, though its function is uncertain. This CDR3 is 14 amino acids long. Trimming at V came to 4 bases and at J to 3 bases, leaving 5 bases not matched to a gene. The CDR3 nucleotides read TGTGCCAGAAGCGAGGGACAGGGAGTCTACGAGCAGTACTTC. Its translation is CARSEGQGVYEQYF.

In DNA, the CDR3 is TGCAGTGCGATAACGGGGGAGACCCAGTACTTC. The encoded protein is CSAITGETQYF. This sequence joins TRBV20-1 and TRBJ2-5, with D possibly being TRBD2 (5 bases). The V and J ends lost 6 bases and 5 bases respectively, with 10 bases between them. Germline assignment: CDR1 DFQATT and CDR2 SNEGSKA (reference sequence). CDR3 length equals 11 residues.

As for this clone: Mismatch with germline at one junction end may stem from a read error. This chain connects TRBV28 to TRBJ1-5; 7 nucleotides align to TRBD1. In germline, CDR1 is MDHEN, CDR2 SYDVKM. The CDR3 covers 14 residues. The chain's CDR3 is CASSLGGGKQPQHF. The CDR3, as DNA: TGTGCCAGCAGTTTGGGAGGGGGCAAACAGCCCCAGCATTTT. The entire variable domain, with the rest obtained from reference TRBV28 and TRBJ1-5, is as follows: DVKVTQSSRYLVKRTGEKVFLECVQDMDHENMFWYRQDPGLGLRLIYFSYDVKMKEKGDIPEGYSVSREKKERFSLILESASTNQTSMYLCASSLGGGKQPQHFGDGTRLSIL.

The gene calls are TRBV11-2 and TRBJ2-1; no firm D call. Germline lookup yields CDR1 SGHAT and CDR2 FQNNGV. The length of the CDR3 is 14 residues. V was clipped by 5 bases and J by 7 bases, with 15 bases between them. The DNA for the CDR3 is TGTGCCAGCAGCCGATCTCCGGCTGGGAATGAGCAGTTCTTC. It encodes CASSRSPAGNEQFF.

The genes are TRBV9 and TRBJ1-2; TRBD1 might be the D (5 bases). The V gene's germline CDR1 is SGDLS and CDR2 YYNGEE. The CDR3 sequence is 15 residues long. The V end was cut by 6 bases, the J end by 5 bases, with 20 bases between. CDR3 nucleotide sequence: TGTGCCAGCACCCGAGGGACGGACCCCGGGTATGGCTACACCTTC. Amino acids: CASTRGTDPGYGYTF.

This clone was seen a few times. The CDR3 loop is CASSFPGTYEQYF. The DNA for the CDR3 is TGTGCCAGCAGCTTCCCGGGAACCTACGAGCAGTACTTC. The rearrangement joins TRBV5-6 to TRBJ2-7; D is perhaps TRBD2 (5 bases). Trimming cost V 2 bases and J 2 bases, with 8 bases left between them. This CDR3 contains 13 residues. The V gene's germline CDR1 is SGHDT and CDR2 YYEEEE.

V and J are TRBV25-1 and TRBJ2-7, with unresolved D. This CDR3 is 12 amino acids long. The germline V gene encodes CDR1 MGHDK and CDR2 SYGVNS. Between the trimmed V and J ends, which lost 10 bases and 2 bases, there was a span of 12 bases. As DNA, the CDR3 is TGTGCCACCTCCGGACGGACCTACGAGCAGTACTTC. It codes for CATSGRTYEQYF.

The chain joins TRBV19 to TRBJ1-5; D is uncertain. The length of the CDR3 is 14 residues. V dropped 7 bases and J dropped 6 bases, with 16 bases sitting between them. CDR1 and CDR2 from the germline V gene are LNHDA and SQIVND (reference sequence). The CDR3 region is CASKEGGNFQPQHF. The CDR3, as DNA: TGTGCCAGTAAGGAGGGCGGAAACTTTCAGCCCCAGCATTTT.